A single sample is the source of the 14 T cell receptor beta chains below, sequenced in a study of shared clonotypes between healthy human individuals. Sequencing was performed with immunoSEQ multiplex PCR; in TCRdb, only in-frame clones are kept and a portion is missing. Seen here are 2 million to 2.5 million clones, about 94% observed once, and the top ten hold around 0.13%. Source material: naive CD4+ T cells sorted from blood. As for subset: CD45RA+ positively selected. All receptors come from a man aged 18 to 35 in good health.

The chain uses TRBV25-1 and TRBJ1-2, with a tentative D call TRBD1 (5 bases). Between the trimmed V and J ends, which lost 5 bases and 2 bases, there was a span of 9 bases. In germline, CDR1 is MGHDK, CDR2 SYGVNS. The CDR3 runs to 13 residues. This CDR3 is CASSRSGNYGYTF. The CDR3, as DNA: TGTGCCAGCAGTAGGTCAGGGAACTATGGCTACACCTTC.

This chain connects TRBV4-3 to TRBJ2-1; D is unresolved. The CDR3 has 17 residues. CDR1 and CDR2 from the germline V gene are LGHNA and YSLEER. The V end lost 1 base, the J end lost 6 bases, and 19 bases lay between the germline ends. The CDR3 bases are TGCGCCAGCAGCCAAGTTTACTCGTCCACTGCGAGCAATGAGCAGTTCTTC. It yields the protein CASSQVYSSTASNEQFF.

A note on this clone: Other DNA sequences of this sample code for an identical CDR3. This chain connects TRBV10-3 to TRBJ1-2; D uncertain. Germline V lookup: CDR1 ENHRY, CDR2 SYGVKD. Trimming took 3 bases from V and 6 from J, leaving 5 bases between them. The CDR3 is 11 amino acids. The CDR3 reads CAISDGDGYTF. CDR3 nucleotides: TGTGCCATCAGTGATGGGGATGGCTACACCTTC.

The J gene is TRBJ1-3, the V gene TRBV6-5; 12 nucleotides line up with TRBD1. The CDR3 runs 14 residues. Germline CDR1 MNHEY, CDR2 SVGAGI. Losses at the gene ends were 6 bases for V and 7 bases for J; bases not matched to a gene: 4. CDR3 sequence reads: CASRQGQGANTIYF. As DNA, the CDR3 is TGTGCCAGCAGACAGGGACAGGGGGCGAACACCATATATTTT.

This clone was detected once. The CDR3 loop reads CASTTSSLGHTIYF. CDR3 bases: TGTGCCAGCACTACCTCCTCCCTGGGGCACACCATATATTTT. This chain links TRBV6-5 with TRBJ1-3; D is perhaps TRBD1 (5 bases). V lost 7 bases and J lost 8, with 18 bases in between. This CDR3 is 14 amino acids long. The germline V gene has CDR1 MNHEY and CDR2 SVGAGI.

This clone was seen just once. The chain employs TRBV28 and TRBJ1-1; 11 nucleotides align to TRBD1. With V trimmed by 1 base and J by 7 bases, 8 bases remained unmatched. From germline, CDR1 is MDHEN and CDR2 SYDVKM. CDR3 length: 16 amino acids. CDR3 sequence reads: CASSLFVRTGGGEAFF. In DNA form, the CDR3 reads TGTGCCAGCAGTTTATTCGTTCGGACAGGGGGCGGTGAAGCTTTCTTT.

Details on this clone: Additional DNA sequences in this sample encode the identical CDR3. V usage is TRBV10-1 and J usage is TRBJ1-2; the D is unclear. Germline CDR1 WNHNN, CDR2 SYGVQD (reference sequence). The V end was cut by 3 bases, the J end by 0 bases, with 5 bases between. The CDR3 runs to 13 residues. CDR3 coding DNA: TGCGCCAGCAGTGACGGGACTAACTATGGCTACACCTTC. Protein product: CASSDGTNYGYTF.

Points on this clone: Germline and junction disagree at one end, which may indicate a read error. The chain uses TRBV5-1 and TRBJ1-2; D may be TRBD1 (5 bases). Germline loops: CDR1 SGHRS, CDR2 YFSETQ. This CDR3 region has 18 residues. The CDR3 loop reads CASTLGHNVGRGGYGYTF. The CDR3 DNA reads TGCGCCAGCACCTTGGGCCATAACGTTGGACGTGGGGGATATGGCTACACCTTC.

The V gene is TRBV7-3, the J gene TRBJ1-5, with D possibly TRBD1 on 5 matching bases. CDR1 is SGHTA and CDR2 is FQGTGA in the germline V gene. V dropped 8 bases and J dropped 9 bases, with 20 bases sitting between them. This CDR3 contains 14 residues. CDR3 nucleotides: TGTGCCAGCCCGTCAGGGCCCCCCGAGCGGCCCCAGCATTTT. It is translated as CASPSGPPERPQHF.

CDR3 nucleotide sequence: TGTGCCAGCAGAACAGGGTCTACTGGAAACACCATATATTTT. Translated: CASRTGSTGNTIYF. The chain is built from TRBV7-8 and TRBJ1-3, with D maybe TRBD1 (6 bases). The CDR3 contains 14 residues. CDR1 and CDR2 from the germline V gene are SGHVS and FQNEAQ. V lost 6 bases, J lost 2 bases, and 11 bases lay in between.

The CDR3 bases are TGCGCCAGCAGCTTTAACAGGGAGGGATATGGCTACACCTTC. As protein: CASSFNREGYGYTF. V and J are TRBV5-1 and TRBJ1-2, with D maybe TRBD1 (6 bases). The CDR3 covers 14 residues. V was cut by 2 bases and J by 5 bases, with 13 bases left in between. The germline V gene encodes CDR1 SGHRS and CDR2 YFSETQ. The full variable domain, with the rest looked up from reference TRBV5-1 and TRBJ1-2, is KAGVTQTPRYLIKTRGQQVTLSCSPISGHRSVSWYQQTPGQGLQFLFEYFSETQRNKGNFPGRFSGRQFSNSRSEMNVSTLELGDSALYLCASSFNREGYGYTFGSGTRLTVV.

Regarding this clone: Other DNA sequences of this sample code for an identical CDR3. The gene calls are TRBV19 and TRBJ1-1, with D possibly being TRBD1 (5 bases). V was clipped by 6 bases and J by 8 bases, with 13 bases between them. Germline V gene data show CDR1 as LNHDA and CDR2 as SQIVND (reference sequence). There are 12 residues in the CDR3. DNA of the CDR3: TGTGCCAGTAGGGGAGAGGGGCGGGAAGCTTTCTTT. Translating gives CASRGEGREAFF.

This clone was counted a few times. The chain is built from TRBV7-6 and TRBJ1-5, with D possibly matching TRBD1 (6 bases). The CDR3 totals 13 residues. Germline V gene sequence: CDR1 SGHVS, CDR2 FNYEAQ. Trimming removed 3 bases at V and 6 bases at J, with 9 bases between. The CDR3 nucleotides are TGTGCCAGCAGCTTGGGGGCGGCTCAGCCCCAGCATTTT. This sequence encodes CASSLGAAQPQHF.

A note on this clone: Other DNA sequences in this specimen translate into the identical CDR3. The gene calls are TRBV28 and TRBJ2-7; weak D call: TRBD1 (6 bases). V was cut by 5 bases and J by 0 bases, with 11 bases left in between. Looked up from germline, CDR1 is MDHEN and CDR2 is SYDVKM. The CDR3 spans 14 residues. DNA for the CDR3: TGTGCCAGCAGTCCAGGACAGTCCTCCTACGAGCAGTACTTC. Translating it yields CASSPGQSSYEQYF.